This is a list of T cell receptor beta chains from one sample in a study of blood T cell repertoires in COVID-19. TCRdb's copy holds only in-frame clones and misses some; the assay was immunoSEQ multiplex PCR. This repertoire shows over 130,000 clones, 60% to 80% found once; its top ten account for around 3%. Sequencing used PBMCs or T cells enriched from blood (not recorded which). Source of these receptors: a woman aged 50 to 60 who had recovered from COVID-19. CDR3s include the opening cysteine and the closing phenylalanine or tryptophan. A D gene is named only where the DNA matches it firmly. The listing skips clone size in some rows; elsewhere it reads once, few, many or a size class.

TRBJ2-7,TRBV5-4,.,TRBD2,CASSREALSSSYEQYF,TGTGCCAGCAGCCGGGAGGCCCTTTCCAGCTCCTACGAGCAGTACTTC
TRBJ2-2,TRBV23-1,.,TRBD1,CASSHQGANTGELFF,TGCGCCAGCAGTCATCAGGGGGCGAACACCGGGGAGCTGTTTTTT
TRBJ2-3,TRBV10-3,.,TRBD2,CAIKGSGRVIDTQYF,TGTGCCATCAAAGGTAGCGGGAGGGTCATAGATACGCAGTATTTT
TRBJ2-7,TRBV7-8,.,TRBD1,CASSLDRGPSYEQYF,TGTGCCAGCAGCTTAGATAGGGGGCCCTCCTACGAGCAGTACTTC
TRBJ2-1,TRBV25-1,.,TRBD2,CASSRTSGATYNEQFF,TGTGCCAGCAGTAGGACTAGCGGGGCGACCTACAATGAGCAGTTCTTC
TRBJ1-2,TRBV3-1/TRBV3-2,many,.,CASSQVEPGGYTF,TGTGCCAGCAGCCAAGTGGAACCGGGAGGCTACACCTTC
TRBJ2-3,TRBV11-3,.,TRBD1,CASSFRQGVTDTQYF,TGTGCCAGCAGCTTCCGACAGGGGGTGACAGATACGCAGTATTTT
TRBJ1-6,TRBV13,.,.,CASSPLRGSSYNSPLHF,TGTGCCAGCAGCCCACTCAGGGGAAGCTCCTATAATTCACCCCTCCACTTT
TRBJ1-3,TRBV9,.,.,CASSVGSGTGNTIYF,TGTGCCAGCAGCGTAGGTTCAGGGACTGGAAACACCATATATTTT
TRBJ1-2,TRBV11-3,.,.,CASSGSYGYTF,TGTGCCAGCAGTGGGAGCTATGGCTACACCTTC
TRBJ2-7,TRBV5-4,.,TRBD1,CASSPQGAGAGYEQYF,TGTGCCAGCAGCCCACAGGGGGCGGGAGCAGGTTACGAGCAGTACTTC
TRBJ2-5,TRBV7-6,.,.,CASSLNRGGYVETQYF,TGTGCCAGCAGCTTGAACAGGGGAGGATACGTAGAGACCCAGTACTTC
TRBJ1-2,TRBV6-2/TRBV6-3,.,.,CASSRRESGQSPYGYTF,TGTGCCAGCAGCCGACGGGAGTCCGGCCAATCTCCCTATGGCTACACCTTC
TRBJ1-6,TRBV7-2,.,TRBD1,CASSLVAGGVSPLHF,TGTGCCAGCAGCTTAGTGGCAGGGGGAGTATCACCCCTCCACTTT
TRBJ2-5,TRBV3-1/TRBV3-2,.,TRBD1,CASSQVTGAETQYF,TGTGCCAGCAGCCAAGTCACAGGGGCGGAGACCCAGTACTTC